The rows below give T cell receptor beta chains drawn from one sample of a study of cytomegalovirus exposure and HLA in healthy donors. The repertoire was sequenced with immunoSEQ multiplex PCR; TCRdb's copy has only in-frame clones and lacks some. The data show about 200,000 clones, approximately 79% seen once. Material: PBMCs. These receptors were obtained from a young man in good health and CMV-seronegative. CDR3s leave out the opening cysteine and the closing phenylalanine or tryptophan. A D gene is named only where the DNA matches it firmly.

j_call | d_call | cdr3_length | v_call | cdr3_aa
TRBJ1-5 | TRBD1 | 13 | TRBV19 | ASSMGQGARQPQH
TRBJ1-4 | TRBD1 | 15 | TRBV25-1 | ASSEFFLGTANEKLF
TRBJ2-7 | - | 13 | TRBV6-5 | ASSYSSSGFYEQY
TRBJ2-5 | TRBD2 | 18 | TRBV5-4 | ASSLETQPLAGAYQETQY
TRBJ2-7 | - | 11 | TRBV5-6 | ASSLASFYEQY
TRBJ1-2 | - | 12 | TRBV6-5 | ASSPWGGVDGYT
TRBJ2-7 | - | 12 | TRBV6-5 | ASSEGGASYEQY
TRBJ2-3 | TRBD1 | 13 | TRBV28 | ASSRDRVLTDTQY
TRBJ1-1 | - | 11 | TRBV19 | ASSIRRSTEAF
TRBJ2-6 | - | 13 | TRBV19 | ASRPPGAGANVLT
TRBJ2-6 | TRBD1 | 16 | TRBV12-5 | ASGSWGQGTSGANVLT
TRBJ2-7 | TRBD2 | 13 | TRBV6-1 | ASARLAEGAYEQY
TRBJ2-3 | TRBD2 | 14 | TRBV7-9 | ASSSQGGGRSDTQY
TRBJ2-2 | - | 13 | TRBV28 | ASSLTGLNTGELF
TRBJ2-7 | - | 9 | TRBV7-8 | ASSSTGEEY
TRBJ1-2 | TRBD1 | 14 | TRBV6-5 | ASSYSLGQGGYGYT
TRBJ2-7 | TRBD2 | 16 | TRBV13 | ASSHAGLAGEFGYEQY
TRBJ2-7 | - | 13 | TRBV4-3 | ASSQDMGLFYEQY
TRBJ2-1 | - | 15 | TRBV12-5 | ASGLGAGQSSYNEQF
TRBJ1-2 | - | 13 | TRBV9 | ASSFGGQDNYGYT
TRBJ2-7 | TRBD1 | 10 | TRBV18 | ASSRDSDEQY
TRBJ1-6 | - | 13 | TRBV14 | ASSQDRIFNSPLH
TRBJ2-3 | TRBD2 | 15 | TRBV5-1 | ASSLIGVAGTTDTQY
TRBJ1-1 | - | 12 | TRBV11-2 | ASSFSGKNTEAF
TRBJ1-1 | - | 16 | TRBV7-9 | ASSLTAWRGEKNTEAF
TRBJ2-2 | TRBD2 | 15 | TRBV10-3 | AIREGLAGPNTGELF
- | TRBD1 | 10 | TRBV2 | ASSYTGDEQY
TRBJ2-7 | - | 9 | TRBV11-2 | ASSFLHEQY
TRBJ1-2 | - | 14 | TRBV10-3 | AISDSDREANYGYT
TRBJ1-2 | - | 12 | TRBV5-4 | ASSLDTGSEIYT
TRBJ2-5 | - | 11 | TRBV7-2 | ASGSQGLETQY
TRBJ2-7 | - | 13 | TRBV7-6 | ASSLAFQGISEQY
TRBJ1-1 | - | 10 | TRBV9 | ASSLTDTEAF
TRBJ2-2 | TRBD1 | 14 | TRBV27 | ASSTSRDRDAGELF
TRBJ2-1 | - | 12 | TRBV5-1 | ASSLPEAPSEQF
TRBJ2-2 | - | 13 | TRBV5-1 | ASSLSPRQAGELF
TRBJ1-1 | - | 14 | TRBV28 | ASSLAGFLMNTEAF
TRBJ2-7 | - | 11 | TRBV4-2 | ASSQAGNYEQY
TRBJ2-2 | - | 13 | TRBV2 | ASTPRGSVRGELF
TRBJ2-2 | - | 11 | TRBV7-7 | ASSQGLYGELF
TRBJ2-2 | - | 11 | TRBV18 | ASSPPSTGELF
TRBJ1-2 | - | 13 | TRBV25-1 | ASSDEAGVDYGYT
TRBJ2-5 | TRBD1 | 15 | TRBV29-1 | SVEERLMGQRNWGQY
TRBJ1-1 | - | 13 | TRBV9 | ASSVGGGVNTEAF
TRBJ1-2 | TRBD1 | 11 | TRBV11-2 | ASRRTGWNGYT
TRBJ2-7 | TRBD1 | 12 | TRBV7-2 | ASREAGQVGEQY
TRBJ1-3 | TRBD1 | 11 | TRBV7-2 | ASRGTEGNTIY